This passage covers 32 T cell receptor beta chains from one sample sequenced in a study of blood T cell repertoires in COVID-19 (dated by TCRdb to about 2020). The method was the immunoSEQ multiplex PCR assay. Drawn from immuneACCESS, this table holds only the in-frame rearrangements with V and J called that TCRdb kept. Clones are partly lost; checked studies trace under half to an unresolved V gene and leave the rest unexplained. The sample records more than 150,000 clones, roughly four fifths of which are singletons. In total, the top ten clones hold approximately 7.1% of the sample. The sample taken for sequencing was peripheral blood. The source is a human donor in a cohort sampled during active COVID-19.

The V and J genes are TRBV30 and TRBJ2-7; maybe TRBD2 (6 bases). From germline, CDR1 is GTSNPN and CDR2 SVGIG (reference sequence). CDR3 length: 12 residues. Trimming took 2 bases from V and 6 from J, leaving 11 bases between them. This CDR3 reads CAWSPMRGEQYF. The CDR3 DNA is TGTGCCTGGAGTCCTATGCGGGGCGAGCAGTACTTC.

This rearrangement joins TRBV24-1 to TRBJ1-5, with D possibly being TRBD1 (6 bases). Deletions cut 5 bases from V and 9 bases from J, with 10 bases between. This CDR3 comprises 12 residues. Germline V gene data show CDR1 as KGHDR and CDR2 as SFDVKD. CDR3 DNA sequence: TGTGCCACCAGTGCAAGGGGGGGGCCCCAGCATTTT. Its translation: CATSARGGPQHF.

The J gene is TRBJ1-1, the V gene TRBV21-1; TRBD1, the D gene given by the table, was not confirmed from the DNA. TRBV21-1 is recorded as a pseudogene. This CDR3 spans 17 amino acids. Here the CDR3 DNA reads TGTGCCAGCAGCTTCCGGGACAGGTCGAGGTGGGGCACTGAAGCTTTCTTT. This codes for CASSFRDRSRWGTEAFF.

This clone was counted a single time. The gene calls are TRBV10-3 and TRBJ2-3; D gene ambiguous. Trimming removed 7 bases from V and 1 base from J, with 9 bases in between. Germline-derived CDR1 and CDR2 are ENHRY and SYGVKD. The CDR3 extends over 13 amino acids. This CDR3 is CAIKTSGTDTQYF. The CDR3 DNA is TGTGCCATCAAGACCAGCGGCACAGATACGCAGTATTTT.

This chain joins TRBV6-5 and TRBJ1-1; possible D gene TRBD1, 6 bases. This CDR3 has 12 amino acids. Trimming left V 5 bases short and J 4 bases short, with 8 bases between. The V gene's germline CDR1 is MNHEY and CDR2 SVGAGI. CDR3 bases: TGTGCCAGCAGTACAGGGAGCACTGAAGCTTTCTTT. Protein product: CASSTGSTEAFF.

The chain uses TRBV5-1 and TRBJ1-2, with TRBD1 matching 11 bases. This CDR3 has 15 residues. CDR1 SGHRS and CDR2 YFSETQ come from the germline V gene. The junction had 8 bases not matched to a gene; V was cut back by 2 bases and J by 8 bases. The CDR3 DNA reads TGCGCCAGCAGCTTAGGGACAGGGGGTCCACAGGGCTACACCTTC. It yields the protein CASSLGTGGPQGYTF. Full variable domain (outside the CDR3, taken from reference TRBV5-1 and TRBJ1-2): KAGVTQTPRYLIKTRGQQVTLSCSPISGHRSVSWYQQTPGQGLQFLFEYFSETQRNKGNFPGRFSGRQFSNSRSEMNVSTLELGDSALYLCASSLGTGGPQGYTFGSGTRLTVV.

The rearrangement uses TRBV7-8 and TRBJ2-7; TRBD2 might be the D (6 bases). V was clipped by 1 base and J by 5 bases, with 9 bases between them. This CDR3 contains 13 residues. The germline CDR1 and CDR2 sequences are SGHVS and FQNEAQ. CDR3: CASSLGRGNEQYF. CDR3 DNA sequence: TGTGCCAGCAGCTTAGGGAGGGGCAACGAGCAGTACTTC.

The CDR3 region has the DNA TGCGCCAGCAGCACGGGACTAGTTTACAATGAGCAGTTCTTC. Encoded protein: CASSTGLVYNEQFF. This chain links TRBV5-1 with TRBJ2-1; 8 positions agree with TRBD2. The germline CDR1 and CDR2 sequences are SGHRS and YFSETQ. This CDR3 has 14 amino acids. J gave up 4 bases and V 4 bases, and 4 bases lay outside the gene matches.

This clone was detected once. The V call is TRBV5-1, the J call TRBJ2-7, with 7 bases matching TRBD1. Germline lookup yields CDR1 SGHRS and CDR2 YFSETQ. V lost 4 bases, J lost 1 base, and 8 bases stayed unmatched. This CDR3 comprises 15 residues. The CDR3 nucleotides read TGCGCCAGCAGCAGAACCCGACAGGGATCCTACGAGCAGTACTTC. Encoded protein: CASSRTRQGSYEQYF.

CDR3 sequence: CASRPGFDRENSPLHF. CDR3 in DNA: TGTGCCAGTAGACCCGGATTCGACAGGGAGAATTCACCCCTCCACTTT. This chain uses TRBV19 with TRBJ1-6; TRBD1 agrees at 7 bases. This CDR3 spans 16 amino acids. V lost 6 bases to trimming and J lost 7 bases; unmatched junction nucleotides: 12. CDR1 is LNHDA, CDR2 SQIVND, per germline (reference sequence). Supplemented by reference TRBV19 and TRBJ1-6, the full variable domain reads DGGITQSPKYLFRKEGQNVTLSCEQNLNHDAMYWYRQDPGQGLRLIYYSQIVNDFQKGDIAEGYSVSREKKESFPLTVTSAQKNPTAFYLCASRPGFDRENSPLHFGNGTRLTVT.

This clone has more than one count but fewer than ten. The gene calls are TRBV4-1 and TRBJ1-1; 7 bases are a match to TRBD1. The germline V gene has CDR1 MGHRA and CDR2 YSYEKL. V lost 3 bases, J lost 1 base, and 5 bases stayed unmatched. This CDR3 has 15 residues. CDR3 sequence reads: CASSHGQVTNTEAFF. The CDR3 nucleotides read TGCGCCAGCAGCCACGGACAGGTAACGAACACTGAAGCTTTCTTT.

The chain combines TRBV7-8 with TRBJ1-1; D remains unclear. V lost 2 bases, J lost 6 bases, and 4 bases lay in between. CDR3 length equals 11 residues. The V gene's germline CDR1 is SGHVS and CDR2 FQNEAQ. The CDR3 region has the DNA TGTGCCAGCAGCTTAAGCGCTGAAGCTTTCTTT. This sequence encodes CASSLSAEAFF.

This clone occurred once. V gene TRBV29-1 combines with J gene TRBJ2-5; the match to TRBD1 covers 8 bases. The CDR3 covers 12 residues. The germline CDR1 and CDR2 sequences are SQVTM and ANQGSEA. After removal of 8 bases from V and 2 bases from J, the junction contained 4 bases not matched to a gene. The CDR3 DNA sequence: TGCAGCTCTGGGACAGGACAAGAGACCCAGTACTTC. This sequence encodes CSSGTGQETQYF. The full variable domain, completed using reference TRBV29-1 and TRBJ2-5, is SAVISQKPSRDICQRGTSLTIQCQVDSQVTMMFWYRQQPGQSLTLIATANQGSEATYESGFVIDKFPISRPNLTFSTLTVSNMSPEDSSIYLCSSGTGQETQYFGPGTRLLVL.

V and J are TRBV5-6 and TRBJ2-5; no firm D call. CDR1 SGHDT and CDR2 YYEEEE come from the germline V gene. The V end lost 3 bases, the J end lost 5 bases, and 5 bases lay between the germline ends. The CDR3 covers 11 residues. The CDR3 loop reads CASSYGETQYF. DNA of the CDR3: TGTGCCAGCAGCTACGGTGAGACCCAGTACTTC.

The chain uses TRBV19 and TRBJ2-3; possibly TRBD1 for D (5 bases). With 3 bases removed from V and 6 bases from J, the gap between germline ends came to 10 bases. CDR1 and CDR2 from the germline V gene are LNHDA and SQIVND (reference sequence). CDR3 length: 13 amino acids. The CDR3 sequence: CASSIRVRDTQYF. The CDR3 region has the DNA TGTGCCAGTAGTATCAGGGTTAGGGATACGCAGTATTTT.

The chain employs TRBV5-1 and TRBJ2-1, with a possible D match to TRBD1 (6 bases). The germline V gene encodes CDR1 SGHRS and CDR2 YFSETQ. V shed 5 bases and J shed 10 bases, with 16 bases lying between them. The CDR3 totals 13 residues. The CDR3 region has the DNA TGCGCCAGCAGAAGGACAGTTGAACGGGAGCAGTTCTTC. As protein: CASRRTVEREQFF.

V is TRBV11-1 and J is TRBJ1-2; D not certain. Germline values: CDR1 SGHAT, CDR2 FQDESV (reference sequence). The V gene lost 3 bases and the J gene lost 7 bases, with 12 bases spanning the gap. The CDR3 covers 13 residues. The CDR3 spells CASSFSSNSGYTF. For the CDR3, the DNA is TGTGCCAGCAGCTTTTCGTCCAACAGTGGCTACACCTTC.

This sequence joins TRBV9 and TRBJ1-1; TRBD1 is a possible D gene (5 bases). V was pared by 0 bases and J by 1 base, with 10 bases between. The CDR3 consists of 15 residues. Per the germline V gene, CDR1 is SGDLS and CDR2 is YYNGEE. The CDR3 bases are TGTGCCAGCAGCGTAGGGAACACAGGGAACACTGAAGCTTTCTTT. Its translation is CASSVGNTGNTEAFF.

This clone was recorded only once. The rearrangement links TRBV29-1 to TRBJ2-3, with unresolved D. The CDR3 has 15 residues. Germline loops: CDR1 SQVTM, CDR2 ANQGSEA. Between the trimmed V and J ends, which lost 0 bases and 1 base, there was a span of 11 bases. CDR3 amino acids: CSVEERSRGTDTQYF. CDR3 coding DNA: TGCAGCGTTGAAGAAAGGAGTCGTGGCACAGATACGCAGTATTTT.

V is TRBV7-6 and J is TRBJ1-1; D is possibly TRBD1 (6 bases). This CDR3 has 15 residues. Trimming left V 1 base short and J 1 base short, with 10 bases between. CDR1 SGHVS and CDR2 FNYEAQ come from the germline V gene. CDR3 protein: CASSLGQGKNTEAFF. CDR3 DNA sequence: TGTGCCAGCAGCTTAGGTCAGGGGAAGAACACTGAAGCTTTCTTT.

The chain employs TRBV5-1 and TRBJ2-6; the D gene is possibly TRBD1 (6 bases). This CDR3 is 17 amino acids long. Germline V gene sequence: CDR1 SGHRS, CDR2 YFSETQ. Trimming left V 6 bases short and J 0 bases short, with 16 bases between. In nucleotides, the CDR3 is TGCGCCAGCAACCCACGGACAGCAGACTCTGGGGCCAACGTCCTGACTTTC. Protein: CASNPRTADSGANVLTF.

This chain uses TRBV7-3 with TRBJ1-1; tentative D call: TRBD1 (5 bases). In germline, CDR1 is SGHTA, CDR2 FQGTGA. This CDR3 spans 13 amino acids. Trimming removed 2 bases at V and 2 bases at J, with 6 bases between. The CDR3, as DNA: TGTGCCAGCAGCTTAGGGGCAAACACTGAAGCTTTCTTT. Translated, it gives CASSLGANTEAFF.

This chain connects TRBV18 to TRBJ2-1, with D tentatively TRBD2 (6 bases). The CDR3 is 15 amino acids. Germline CDR1 is KGHSH and CDR2 is LQKENI. Between the trimmed V and J ends, which lost 2 bases and 8 bases, there was a span of 16 bases. The DNA for the CDR3 is TGTGCCAGCTCACCAAAACCGGGACTCGTCGATGAGCAGTTCTTC. Its protein product is CASSPKPGLVDEQFF.

This clone was observed a few times. The chain recombines TRBV2 with TRBJ1-2, with TRBD1 matching 7 bases. Trimming at V came to 4 bases and at J to 4 bases, leaving 3 bases not matched to a gene. Germline CDR1 and CDR2: SNHLY and FYNNEI. This CDR3 has 13 residues. The DNA for the CDR3 is TGTGCCAGCAGTGGACAGGGTAGCTATGGCTACACCTTC. This translates into CASSGQGSYGYTF.

CDR3 in amino acids: CASSPLPLAGGITGELFF. CDR3 nucleotides: TGTGCCAGCTCACCCCTCCCACTAGCGGGGGGCATCACCGGGGAGCTGTTTTTT. This chain uses TRBV18 with TRBJ2-2, with 12 bases aligning to TRBD2. Germline CDR1 reads KGHSH; CDR2 reads LQKENI. The V segment lost 3 bases and the J segment 4 bases; nucleotides outside the gene matches: 9. This CDR3 comprises 18 residues.

This clone was observed a few times. The chain couples TRBV5-1 to TRBJ1-2, with D unclear. Per the germline V gene, CDR1 is SGHRS and CDR2 is YFSETQ. The CDR3 is 14 residues long. V lost 0 bases and J 0 bases, leaving 6 bases between the germline ends. This chain's CDR3 is CASSLGETNYGYTF. The CDR3 DNA reads as TGCGCCAGCAGCTTGGGAGAGACTAACTATGGCTACACCTTC. The full variable domain, rest sourced from reference TRBV5-1 and TRBJ1-2, is KAGVTQTPRYLIKTRGQQVTLSCSPISGHRSVSWYQQTPGQGLQFLFEYFSETQRNKGNFPGRFSGRQFSNSRSEMNVSTLELGDSALYLCASSLGETNYGYTFGSGTRLTVV.

The chain recombines TRBV5-1 with TRBJ2-7, with 9 bases fitting TRBD1. CDR3 length equals 15 residues. Germline V lookup: CDR1 SGHRS, CDR2 YFSETQ. V dropped 2 bases and J dropped 3; count of bases not matched to a gene: 6. The CDR3 protein is CASSFWTGEGYEQYF. The CDR3 region has the DNA TGCGCCAGCAGCTTTTGGACAGGGGAAGGCTACGAGCAGTACTTC.

The chain links TRBV19 to TRBJ1-5; tentatively, D is TRBD1 (6 bases). The CDR3 runs to 15 residues. The germline CDR1 and CDR2 sequences are LNHDA and SQIVND (reference sequence). Between the trimmed V and J ends, which lost 0 bases and 1 base, there was a span of 7 bases. CDR3 DNA: TGTGCCAGTAGTATAGAAGGGGGAAGCAATCAGCCCCAGCATTTT. Translating gives CASSIEGGSNQPQHF. The full variable domain, its missing parts supplied by reference TRBV19 and TRBJ1-5, is DGGITQSPKYLFRKEGQNVTLSCEQNLNHDAMYWYRQDPGQGLRLIYYSQIVNDFQKGDIAEGYSVSREKKESFPLTVTSAQKNPTAFYLCASSIEGGSNQPQHFGDGTRLSIL.

This clone appeared a single time. This chain links TRBV19 with TRBJ1-2; 10 bases agree with TRBD1. CDR3 length equals 16 residues. Germline trimming cut 7 bases from V and 2 bases from J; bases unmatched to any gene: 10. Germline values: CDR1 LNHDA, CDR2 SQIVND (reference sequence). The CDR3 coding sequence is TGTGCCAGTAATTCGCGCGGACAGGGGGGGAACTATGGCTACACCTTC. It yields the protein CASNSRGQGGNYGYTF.

The chain is built from TRBV6-5 and TRBJ1-2; 9 bases match TRBD1. V lost 0 bases to trimming and J lost 8 bases; unmatched junction nucleotides: 7. Germline V gene sequence: CDR1 MNHEY, CDR2 SVGAGI. This CDR3 is built from 15 residues. The CDR3 DNA sequence: TGTGCCAGCAGTTACTCGATGGGACAGGGTAACGGCTACACCTTC. Translated: CASSYSMGQGNGYTF.

The chain links TRBV5-6 to TRBJ1-1; 8 nucleotides match TRBD1. There are 14 residues in the CDR3. The trim removed 7 bases at V and 5 bases at J, leaving 10 bases unmatched. The germline CDR1 and CDR2 sequences are SGHDT and YYEEEE. The CDR3 coding sequence is TGTGCCAGCGCCAGGGGGCGAGGGGGAACTGAAGCTTTCTTT. Residues: CASARGRGGTEAFF.

The CDR3 spells CASSYKRGISYEQYF. The CDR3 DNA follows: TGTGCCAGCAGTTACAAGCGGGGGATCTCCTACGAGCAGTACTTC. The chain combines TRBV27 with TRBJ2-7; 8 bases align to TRBD2. Per the germline V gene, CDR1 is MNHEY and CDR2 is SMNVEV (reference sequence). Germline trimming cut 4 bases from V and 0 bases from J; bases unmatched to any gene: 5. This CDR3 comprises 15 residues.